This is a list of T cell receptor beta chains from one sample in a study of T cell repertoires in cytomegalovirus infection. TCRdb reanalysed the reads using MiXCR and keeps one entry per CDR3 protein. Among 750,000 to 900,000 distinct CDR3 sequences listed, roughly 29% were seen once. No cognate antigen is known for these TCRs. The material was cultured CD8+ T cells from PBMCs, obtained from culture after CMV antigen stimulation. These receptors were taken from a human donor in good health (CMV status not recorded). Some clones in this sample may be carry-over from other donors' samples. The CDR3 runs from the conserved cysteine through the conserved F or W. D genes are given only for firm matches. Some rows mark clone size as missing; the rest say once, few, many or name a class of expanded clone.

d_call,v_call,j_call,clone_size,cdr3_nt,cdr3_aa
NA,TRBV7-4,TRBJ2-1,NA,TGTGCCAGCAGCGCTAACAGATGGTATGAGCAGTTCTTC,CASSANRWYEQFF
TRBD1,TRBV5-1,TRBJ1-1,NA,TGCGCCAGCACCGAGACAGGGGAGGAAACTGAAGCTTTCTTT,CASTETGEETEAFF
TRBD1,TRBV4-1,TRBJ1-2,NA,TGCGCCAGCAGTCCGACAGGGTCGCACTATGGCTACACCTTC,CASSPTGSHYGYTF
NA,TRBV12-3/TRBV12-4,TRBJ1-6,NA,TGTGCCAGCAGGATTACAGGAGCACCCCTCCACTTT,CASRITGAPLHF
TRBD2,TRBV4-2,TRBJ2-1,NA,TGTGCCAGCAGCACTCCCGGGACTAGCGGGAATGAGCAGTTCTTC,CASSTPGTSGNEQFF
TRBD1,TRBV7-4,TRBJ1-2,NA,TGTGCCAGCAGCTTAAAATCTGGACAGGGCTATGGCTACACCTTC,CASSLKSGQGYGYTF
NA,TRBV7-9,TRBJ1-1,many,TGTGCCAGCAGCCCTGCTGGGGAGACTGAAGCTTTCTTT,CASSPAGETEAFF
NA,TRBV20-1,TRBJ1-1,NA,TGCAGTGCTCGGCTCGGGACACCCGAAGCTTTCTTT,CSARLGTPEAFF
NA,TRBV7-8,TRBJ1-1,many,TGTGCCAGCAGTACGGACTATAACACTGAAGCTTTCTTT,CASSTDYNTEAFF
TRBD2,TRBV7-6,TRBJ2-4,NA,TGTGCCAGCAGCTTCGATAGCGGGGGGACCTTAGAAAACATTCAGTACTTC,CASSFDSGGTLENIQYF
TRBD2,TRBV2,TRBJ2-5,NA,TGTGCCAGCCAGTGGGAGGGCGGGGGATTACAAGAGACCCAGTACTTC,CASQWEGGGLQETQYF